The next 10 T cell receptor beta chains were all read from a single sample in a study of monozygotic twins with inflammatory bowel disease. Each CDR3 protein gets one entry in TCRdb, which reprocessed the 5' RACE reads and gives no DNA. The sample includes more than 300,000 distinct CDR3 sequences. Sequencing used blood. Every receptor here comes from a human donor with ulcerative colitis or Crohn's disease, or a healthy co-twin of an affected twin (not recorded which).

The V gene is TRBV13, the J gene TRBJ1-6; TCRdb reports TRBD1, a call that lacks DNA to check it against. The CDR3 has 15 amino acids. Germline CDR1 and CDR2: PRHDT and FYEKMQ (reference sequence). CDR3 residues: CASTLQGDYNSPLHF.

J is TRBJ2-7 and V is TRBV5-1; TCRdb gives TRBD1 as the D gene, but with no DNA this cannot be confirmed. Germline CDR1 and CDR2: SGHRS and YFSETQ. The CDR3 has 15 residues. The chain's CDR3 is CASSLDWGGAYEQYF.

The chain's CDR3 is CASSFLGAQETQYF. The chain uses TRBV27 and TRBJ2-5; TCRdb's D call of TRBD1 is untestable without DNA. CDR3 length equals 14 residues. CDR1 and CDR2 from the germline V gene are MNHEY and SMNVEV (reference sequence).

The rearrangement joins TRBV20-1 to TRBJ2-2; TCRdb's D call, TRBD2, is unchecked because there is no DNA. The germline CDR1 and CDR2 sequences are DFQATT and SNEGSKA (reference sequence). The CDR3 length is 15 residues. CDR3 amino acids: CSAGTSGANTGELFF.

The V gene is TRBV20-1, the J gene TRBJ2-3; the D gene TCRdb calls, TRBD2, cannot be checked with no DNA. The CDR3 is 15 residues long. Germline-derived CDR1 and CDR2 are DFQATT and SNEGSKA (reference sequence). The CDR3 spells CSAPRAGLGADTQYF.

The rearrangement links TRBV6-1 to TRBJ2-7. This CDR3 contains 14 residues. Germline CDR1 is MNHNS and CDR2 is SASEGT. CDR3 in amino acids: CASSIGGRSYEQYF.

This chain uses TRBV7-9 with TRBJ1-2; TCRdb calls TRBD1, which cannot be checked without DNA. CDR3 length: 16 residues. Per the germline V gene, CDR1 is SEHNR and CDR2 is FQNEAQ (reference sequence). This CDR3 is CASSSLGTGGPYGYTF. Supplemented by reference TRBV7-9 and TRBJ1-2, the full variable domain reads DTGVSQNPRHKITKRGQNVTFRCDPISEHNRLYWYRQTLGQGPEFLTYFQNEAQLEKSRLLSDRFSAERPKGSFSTLEIQRTEQGDSAMYLCASSSLGTGGPYGYTFGSGTRLTVV.

The CDR3 loop reads CSAEQGFGYGYTF. The chain is built from TRBV29-1 and TRBJ1-2; there is no DNA to check the TCRdb D call of TRBD1. Germline-derived CDR1 and CDR2 are SQVTM and ANQGSEA. CDR3 size: 13 residues.

This chain connects TRBV19 to TRBJ2-3. The germline CDR1 and CDR2 sequences are LNHDA and SQIVND (reference sequence). The CDR3 covers 15 residues. CDR3 protein: CASSSDESSTDTQYF.

V is TRBV6-5 and J is TRBJ1-2; TCRdb's D call, TRBD1, is unchecked because there is no DNA. Germline-derived CDR1 and CDR2 are MNHEY and SVGAGI. This CDR3 comprises 16 residues. CDR3 sequence reads: CASSYKPGQGIYGYTF.